This T cell receptor (beta chain) was documented in a study of response to subunit inactivated influenza vaccine. Each CDR3 protein gets one entry after TCRdb re-called the RT-PCR reads with MiXCR. The data contain around 500,000 distinct CDR3 sequences, roughly 9.7% of them singletons. The CDR3 consists of 14 residues. Trimming cost V 6 bases and J 1 base; bases outside gene matches: 5. Looked up from germline, CDR1 is MNHEY and CDR2 is SVGEGT. This clonotype was counted only a few times. Antigen specificity is unknown. Study findings and constraints: Each seasonal flu vaccination may recruit only limited new T cells, authors suggested.

The input for sequencing was PBMCs from blood, taken 35 to 45 days after vaccination. This TCR was recovered from a man in his fifties who received an inactivated influenza vaccine. This chain connects TRBV6-2 or TRBV6-3 to TRBJ2-7; 8 nucleotides agree with TRBD2. The CDR3 nucleotides are TGTGCCAGCAGAGATAGCGGGACGTCCTACGAGCAGTACTTC. Its protein is CASRDSGTSYEQYF.